These T cell receptor beta chains were read from a single sample in a study of identifying expanded T cells in peripheral blood. Here immunoSEQ multiplex PCR was the method, and the copy in TCRdb shows in-frame clones only, minus some. The data contain under 130,000 clones, more than 85% of them singletons. The sequenced sample was blood. These receptors all come from a person aged 18 to 70 in good health. Each CDR3 is given with its conserved first and last residue. Fields, in order: CDR3 DNA, CDR3 protein, CDR3 length, D gene, clone size, V gene, J gene. D genes are given only for firm matches. Rows may omit the clone size; those that give it use once, few, many or a size class.

cdr3_nt: TGTGCCAGCAGTGACCGACAGGGAGCTCACACAGATACGCAGTATTTT
cdr3_aa: CASSDRQGAHTDTQYF
cdr3_length: 16
d_call: TRBD1
clone_size: .
v_call: TRBV6-1
j_call: TRBJ2-3

cdr3_nt: TGTGCCAGTAGTACCGGGACAGGGGGTTATCAGCCCCAGCATTTT
cdr3_aa: CASSTGTGGYQPQHF
cdr3_length: 15
d_call: TRBD1
clone_size: once
v_call: TRBV19
j_call: TRBJ1-5

cdr3_nt: TGTGCCAGCAGCCAGGACCGGGGGCAGTTCTTC
cdr3_aa: CASSQDRGQFF
cdr3_length: 11
d_call: .
clone_size: .
v_call: TRBV4-2
j_call: TRBJ2-1

cdr3_nt: TGTGCCAGCAGCCAAGTTGGTCGAGTGGGGAACACTGAAGCTTTCTTT
cdr3_aa: CASSQVGRVGNTEAFF
cdr3_length: 16
d_call: .
clone_size: .
v_call: TRBV4-2
j_call: TRBJ1-1

cdr3_nt: TGTGCCAGCAGCCAAGAAAGCCACAGCTCCTACGAGCAGTACTTC
cdr3_aa: CASSQESHSSYEQYF
cdr3_length: 15
d_call: .
clone_size: .
v_call: TRBV7-2
j_call: TRBJ2-7

cdr3_nt: TGTGCCAGCAGTGGACAGGGGGCGAGCTATGGCTACACCTTC
cdr3_aa: CASSGQGASYGYTF
cdr3_length: 14
d_call: TRBD1
clone_size: .
v_call: TRBV2
j_call: TRBJ1-2

cdr3_nt: TGTGCCATCAGTGACCGAGAAGACGGCCGCAATGAGCAGTTCTTC
cdr3_aa: CAISDREDGRNEQFF
cdr3_length: 15
d_call: .
clone_size: .
v_call: TRBV10-3
j_call: TRBJ2-1

cdr3_nt: TGTGCCAGCAGTTATGACGGGGGATATTCCGGGGAGCTGTTTTTT
cdr3_aa: CASSYDGGYSGELFF
cdr3_length: 15
d_call: .
clone_size: .
v_call: TRBV6-5
j_call: TRBJ2-2

cdr3_nt: TGCGCCAGCAGCCACGATCAGGGGGACGGCACAGATACGCAGTATTTT
cdr3_aa: CASSHDQGDGTDTQYF
cdr3_length: 16
d_call: TRBD1
clone_size: .
v_call: TRBV4-3
j_call: TRBJ2-3

cdr3_nt: TGTGCCAGCAGTTCCTCCACAGGGTATCAGCCCCAGCATTTT
cdr3_aa: CASSSSTGYQPQHF
cdr3_length: 14
d_call: .
clone_size: .
v_call: TRBV28
j_call: TRBJ1-5

cdr3_nt: TGTGCCAGTAGTTCCGGACAAGTATTCGGATACTCTGGGGCCAACGTCCTGACTTTC
cdr3_aa: CASSSGQVFGYSGANVLTF
cdr3_length: 19
d_call: .
clone_size: .
v_call: TRBV19
j_call: TRBJ2-6

cdr3_nt: TGTGCCAGCAGCCCTAGGGAGGCTAGCGGGGGCAATGAGCAGTTCTTC
cdr3_aa: CASSPREASGGNEQFF
cdr3_length: 16
d_call: TRBD2
clone_size: .
v_call: TRBV7-9
j_call: TRBJ2-1

cdr3_nt: TGTGCCAGCTCACCACAGGGGGTAGAGACCCAGTACTTC
cdr3_aa: CASSPQGVETQYF
cdr3_length: 13
d_call: .
clone_size: .
v_call: TRBV18
j_call: TRBJ2-5

cdr3_nt: TGTGCCAGCAGCGCCGGGACAATATACAATGAGCAGTTCTTC
cdr3_aa: CASSAGTIYNEQFF
cdr3_length: 14
d_call: .
clone_size: .
v_call: TRBV11-2
j_call: TRBJ2-1

cdr3_nt: TGTGCCAGCAGTCCCCGGGACAGGAGCTACGAGCAGTACTTC
cdr3_aa: CASSPRDRSYEQYF
cdr3_length: 14
d_call: TRBD1
clone_size: .
v_call: TRBV6-6
j_call: TRBJ2-7

cdr3_nt: TGTGCCACTAAAACGGACGGGGATTCACCCCTCCACTTT
cdr3_aa: CATKTDGDSPLHF
cdr3_length: 13
d_call: .
clone_size: few
v_call: TRBV2
j_call: TRBJ1-6

cdr3_nt: TGTGCCAGCTCACCACAGACAGATACGCAGTATTTT
cdr3_aa: CASSPQTDTQYF
cdr3_length: 12
d_call: .
clone_size: .
v_call: TRBV18
j_call: TRBJ2-3

cdr3_nt: TGTGCCAGCAGCTACTTTTGGCAAGTCACAGATACGCAGTATTTT
cdr3_aa: CASSYFWQVTDTQYF
cdr3_length: 15
d_call: .
clone_size: once
v_call: TRBV7-2
j_call: TRBJ2-3

cdr3_nt: TGTGCCATCAGTGAGCCTGGACAGGGGGCTAATGAAAAACTGTTTTTT
cdr3_aa: CAISEPGQGANEKLFF
cdr3_length: 16
d_call: TRBD1
clone_size: .
v_call: TRBV10-3
j_call: TRBJ1-4

cdr3_nt: TGTGCCAGCAGACTACAGGGAATTAACACTGAAGCTTTCTTT
cdr3_aa: CASRLQGINTEAFF
cdr3_length: 14
d_call: .
clone_size: .
v_call: TRBV2
j_call: TRBJ1-1

cdr3_nt: TGTGCCAGCAGCGGACAACTTACAGGCCTCTCCTACAATGAGCAGTTCTTC
cdr3_aa: CASSGQLTGLSYNEQFF
cdr3_length: 17
d_call: .
clone_size: .
v_call: TRBV9
j_call: TRBJ2-1

cdr3_nt: TGTGCCAGCAGCCAGGACAGGGTCCGCTCGGCCTTC
cdr3_aa: CASSQDRVRSAF
cdr3_length: 12
d_call: TRBD1
clone_size: medium-sized
v_call: TRBV14
j_call: TRBJ1-2

cdr3_nt: TGCGCCAGCAGCTTTGACCGTAACACCGGGGAGCTGTTTTTT
cdr3_aa: CASSFDRNTGELFF
cdr3_length: 14
d_call: .
clone_size: .
v_call: TRBV5-1
j_call: TRBJ2-2

cdr3_nt: TGTGCCAGCAGCTTAGGCTCAGCAACTAATGAAAAACTGTTTTTT
cdr3_aa: CASSLGSATNEKLFF
cdr3_length: 15
d_call: .
clone_size: many
v_call: TRBV7-2
j_call: TRBJ1-4

cdr3_nt: TGTGCCAGCAGTCGGGCGTGGGTGGAAGATCCTGGAAACACCATATATTTT
cdr3_aa: CASSRAWVEDPGNTIYF
cdr3_length: 17
d_call: .
clone_size: .
v_call: TRBV25-1
j_call: TRBJ1-3

cdr3_nt: TGTGCCATCAGTGACCTCGCATTTTCAGCGAGCGGGGGGGCCGGGGGCCAGTACTTC
cdr3_aa: CAISDLAFSASGGAGGQYF
cdr3_length: 19
d_call: TRBD2
clone_size: .
v_call: TRBV10-3
j_call: TRBJ2-5

cdr3_nt: TGTGCCAGCAGCGAAGGACAGGGGGGCACAGATACGCAGTATTTT
cdr3_aa: CASSEGQGGTDTQYF
cdr3_length: 15
d_call: TRBD1
clone_size: .
v_call: TRBV9
j_call: TRBJ2-3

cdr3_nt: TGTGCCAGCAGCGCCAGGGTTCTTAGGGGAAACACCATATATTTT
cdr3_aa: CASSARVLRGNTIYF
cdr3_length: 15
d_call: .
clone_size: .
v_call: TRBV7-9
j_call: TRBJ1-3

cdr3_nt: TGCGCCAGCAGCTTGCGAGCAAATAACTATGGCTACACCTTC
cdr3_aa: CASSLRANNYGYTF
cdr3_length: 14
d_call: .
clone_size: .
v_call: TRBV5-1
j_call: TRBJ1-2

cdr3_nt: TGTGCCAGCAGCTGGGGGGACGGCATCTATGGCTACACCTTC
cdr3_aa: CASSWGDGIYGYTF
cdr3_length: 14
d_call: .
clone_size: .
v_call: TRBV5-6
j_call: TRBJ1-2

cdr3_nt: TGTGCCAGCAGCTTAGGCACAGGTTACACTGAAGCTTTCTTT
cdr3_aa: CASSLGTGYTEAFF
cdr3_length: 14
d_call: .
clone_size: .
v_call: TRBV7-9
j_call: TRBJ1-1

cdr3_nt: TGTGCCAGCAGCTTAGCGGCGGGACTAGCGGGGAACTACGAGCAGTACTTC
cdr3_aa: CASSLAAGLAGNYEQYF
cdr3_length: 17
d_call: TRBD2
clone_size: .
v_call: TRBV7-2
j_call: TRBJ2-7

cdr3_nt: TGTGCCAGCAGTACATTCAGGCAGCCCCAGCATTTT
cdr3_aa: CASSTFRQPQHF
cdr3_length: 12
d_call: .
clone_size: .
v_call: TRBV28
j_call: TRBJ1-5

cdr3_nt: TGTGCCAGCAGTCCTCAAGGGACAGTTACCTATGGCTACACCTTC
cdr3_aa: CASSPQGTVTYGYTF
cdr3_length: 15
d_call: TRBD1
clone_size: .
v_call: TRBV2
j_call: TRBJ1-2

cdr3_nt: TGTGCCATCAGTGCGGGCGCTGGGGGGGAGACCGGGGAGCTGTTTTTT
cdr3_aa: CAISAGAGGETGELFF
cdr3_length: 16
d_call: TRBD2
clone_size: once
v_call: TRBV10-3
j_call: TRBJ2-2

cdr3_nt: TGTGCCAGCAGCTTTCGGGGCTCTAGCACAGATACGCAGTATTTT
cdr3_aa: CASSFRGSSTDTQYF
cdr3_length: 15
d_call: .
clone_size: few
v_call: TRBV7-2
j_call: TRBJ2-3

cdr3_nt: TGTGCCAGCAGCTTGGCCCCGGCAGGGGACGGCGAGCAGTACTTC
cdr3_aa: CASSLAPAGDGEQYF
cdr3_length: 15
d_call: .
clone_size: .
v_call: TRBV5-6
j_call: TRBJ2-7

cdr3_nt: TGTGCCAGCAGCTCAGGACAGGACCAAGAGACCCAGTACTTC
cdr3_aa: CASSSGQDQETQYF
cdr3_length: 14
d_call: TRBD1
clone_size: .
v_call: TRBV7-7
j_call: TRBJ2-5

cdr3_nt: TGTGCCAGCCGAGGGACCACTGAAAATCAGCCCCAGCATTTT
cdr3_aa: CASRGTTENQPQHF
cdr3_length: 14
d_call: .
clone_size: .
v_call: TRBV2
j_call: TRBJ1-5

cdr3_nt: TGTGCCATCAGCCCCCGGGGGGCTGACTATGGCTACACCTTC
cdr3_aa: CAISPRGADYGYTF
cdr3_length: 14
d_call: .
clone_size: .
v_call: TRBV10-3
j_call: TRBJ1-2

cdr3_nt: TGTGCCAGCGAGCCGACCCCGGGACAGGGGCCTGATGAGCAGTTCTTC
cdr3_aa: CASEPTPGQGPDEQFF
cdr3_length: 16
d_call: TRBD1
clone_size: .
v_call: TRBV6-6
j_call: TRBJ2-1